These T cell receptor beta chains were read from a single sample in a study of OX40 agonist ivuxolimab in advanced cancers. Some clones are missing from TCRdb's copy, which holds only in-frame ones; the method was immunoSEQ multiplex PCR. The sample records roughly 18,000 clones, 70% to 90% being singletons. The sample consisted of CD4+ or CD8+ T cells sorted from blood, taken in a trial of the OX40 agonist ivuxolimab. Receptors originate from an adult with an advanced solid tumor such as melanoma, head and neck, liver or kidney cancer. Both conserved end residues are part of each CDR3. A D gene is named only where the DNA matches it firmly. For some rows the clone size is stated as once, few or many, or as a class when expanded; others skip it.

>-|15|TRBV7-9|TRBD1|TRBJ1-1
TGTGCCAGCAGCTCCTGGACAGGGGAGAACACTGAAGCTTTCTTT
CASSSWTGENTEAFF
>-|11|TRBV25-1|-|TRBJ1-2
TGTGCCAGCAGTGGGGACGGAAGCTACACCTTC
CASSGDGSYTF
>few|14|TRBV27|-|TRBJ1-1
TGTGCCAGCATCCTACGGGGGGGAGGGACTGAAGCTTTCTTT
CASILRGGGTEAFF
>-|16|TRBV30|TRBD2|TRBJ2-5
TGTGCCTGGAGTGTACCTAGCGGGAGGACTGGAGAGACCCAGTACTTC
CAWSVPSGRTGETQYF
>-|13|TRBV4-1|-|TRBJ2-2
TGCGCCAGCAGCCAAGAGTGGGGCGGGGAGCTGTTTTTT
CASSQEWGGELFF
>-|14|TRBV4-1|-|TRBJ1-1
TGCGCCAGCAGCCAAGACATGAGGGGCACTGAAGCTTTCTTT
CASSQDMRGTEAFF
>-|15|TRBV6-5|TRBD1|TRBJ2-7
TGTGCCAGCAGTTACTCGACGGGACAGGGGTACGAGCAGTACTTC
CASSYSTGQGYEQYF
>-|13|TRBV2|TRBD1|TRBJ2-2
TGTGCCACCCGGGACAGCTACACCGGGGAGCTGTTTTTT
CATRDSYTGELFF
>-|17|TRBV7-9|TRBD1|TRBJ1-1
TGTGCCAGCAGCGCGGGGGACAGGGGTGATTTTTACACTGAAGCTTTCTTT
CASSAGDRGDFYTEAFF
>-|17|TRBV27|TRBD1|TRBJ1-6
TGTGCCAGCAGTTTAATCCCGTCGACAGGGCCTAATTCACCCCTCCACTTT
CASSLIPSTGPNSPLHF
>-|14|TRBV15|TRBD1|TRBJ1-1
TGTGCCACCAGCAATGACAGGGGGAACACTGAAGCTTTCTTT
CATSNDRGNTEAFF
>-|14|TRBV5-1|-|TRBJ2-5
TGCGCCAGCAGCCCGGGACCCAACCAAGAGACCCAGTACTTC
CASSPGPNQETQYF
>-|14|TRBV6-1|TRBD1|TRBJ2-7
TGTGCCACTCGCACCGGGACAGGGCCCTACGAGCAGTACTTC
CATRTGTGPYEQYF
>-|14|TRBV27|-|TRBJ2-7
TGTGCCAGCAGTTTCGGACAGAAGTTCCACGAGCAGTACTTC
CASSFGQKFHEQYF